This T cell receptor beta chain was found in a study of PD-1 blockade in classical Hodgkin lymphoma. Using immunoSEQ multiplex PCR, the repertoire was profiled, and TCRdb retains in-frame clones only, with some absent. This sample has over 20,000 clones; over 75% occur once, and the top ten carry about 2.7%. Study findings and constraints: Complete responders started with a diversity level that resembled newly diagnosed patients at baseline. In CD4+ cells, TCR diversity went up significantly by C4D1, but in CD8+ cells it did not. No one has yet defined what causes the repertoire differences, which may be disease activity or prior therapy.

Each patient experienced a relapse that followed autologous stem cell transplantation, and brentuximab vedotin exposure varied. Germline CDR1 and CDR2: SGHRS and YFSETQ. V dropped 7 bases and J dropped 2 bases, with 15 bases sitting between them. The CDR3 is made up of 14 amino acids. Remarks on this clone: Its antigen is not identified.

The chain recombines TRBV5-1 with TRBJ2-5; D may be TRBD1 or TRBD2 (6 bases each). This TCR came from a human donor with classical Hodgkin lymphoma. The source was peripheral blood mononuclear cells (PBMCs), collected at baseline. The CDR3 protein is CASSAGTLQETQYF. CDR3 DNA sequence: TGCGCCAGCTCCGCGGGGACATTACAAGAGACCCAGTACTTC. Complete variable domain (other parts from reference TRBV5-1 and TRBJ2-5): KAGVTQTPRYLIKTRGQQVTLSCSPISGHRSVSWYQQTPGQGLQFLFEYFSETQRNKGNFPGRFSGRQFSNSRSEMNVSTLELGDSALYLCASSAGTLQETQYFGPGTRLLVL.